This T cell receptor (beta chain) emerged from a study of shared T cell receptors in the human thymus. Germline V CDR1 and CDR2: MNHEY, SVGAGI. This CDR3 comprises 16 residues. Losses at the gene ends were 4 bases for V and 7 bases for J; bases not matched to a gene: 8. The protocol was immunoSEQ multiplex PCR, while the TCRdb copy is restricted to in-frame clones and leaves out a portion. In the table there are some 760,000 clones, 70% to 90% of which are singletons. These same records also appear under a second study, on human thymus T cells. That investigation notes: Donation was from healthy Finnish infants who were having corrective surgery that addressed congenital heart defects. The thymus tissue came from resections taken during corrective heart surgery. Thymic and blood repertoires showed apparently biased V and J gene usage.

This sequence originates from a girl younger than two with a congenital heart defect. The chain carries TRBV6-5 and TRBJ1-6, with TRBD1 matching 9 bases. Material for sequencing was thymocytes. CDR3 coding DNA: TGTGCCAGCAGTTCGGCCCCCGGACAGGGGAATTCACCCCTCCACTTT. Its translation: CASSSAPGQGNSPLHF.